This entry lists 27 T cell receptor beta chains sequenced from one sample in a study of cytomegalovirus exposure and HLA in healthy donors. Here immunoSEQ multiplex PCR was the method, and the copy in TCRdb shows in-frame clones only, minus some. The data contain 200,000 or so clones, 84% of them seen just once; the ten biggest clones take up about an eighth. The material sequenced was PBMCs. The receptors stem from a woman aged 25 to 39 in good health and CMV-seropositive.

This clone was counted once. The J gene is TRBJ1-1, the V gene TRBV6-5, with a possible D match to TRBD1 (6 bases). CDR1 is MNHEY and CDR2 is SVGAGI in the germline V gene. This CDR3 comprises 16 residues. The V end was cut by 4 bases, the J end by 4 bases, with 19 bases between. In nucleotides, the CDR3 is TGTGCCAGCAGTTTGGACAGTTTGAAGAGGGGCACTGAAGCTTTCTTT. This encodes CASSLDSLKRGTEAFF.

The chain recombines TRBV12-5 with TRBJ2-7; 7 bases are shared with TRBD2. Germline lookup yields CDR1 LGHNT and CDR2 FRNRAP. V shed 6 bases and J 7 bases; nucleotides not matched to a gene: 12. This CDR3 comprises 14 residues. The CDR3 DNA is TGTGCTAGTGGATTTACGGGCAGGGAGGGGGAGCAGTACTTC. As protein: CASGFTGREGEQYF.

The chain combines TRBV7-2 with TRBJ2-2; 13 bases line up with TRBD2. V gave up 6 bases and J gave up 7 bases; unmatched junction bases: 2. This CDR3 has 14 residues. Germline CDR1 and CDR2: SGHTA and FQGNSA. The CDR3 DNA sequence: TGTGCCAGCAGACTAGCGGGAGGGGACGGGGAGCTGTTTTTT. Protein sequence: CASRLAGGDGELFF.

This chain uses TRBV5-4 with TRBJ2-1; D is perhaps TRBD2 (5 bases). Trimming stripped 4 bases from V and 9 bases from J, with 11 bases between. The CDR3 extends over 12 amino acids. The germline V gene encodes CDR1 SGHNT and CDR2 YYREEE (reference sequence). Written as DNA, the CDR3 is TGTGCCAGCAGCCCCCGAGAGGGTGAGCAGTTCTTC. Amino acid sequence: CASSPREGEQFF. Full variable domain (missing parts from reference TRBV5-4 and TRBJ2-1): ETGVTQSPTHLIKTRGQQVTLRCSSQSGHNTVSWYQQALGQGPQFIFQYYREEENGRGNFPPRFSGLQFPNYSSELNVNALELDDSALYLCASSPREGEQFFGPGTRLTVL.

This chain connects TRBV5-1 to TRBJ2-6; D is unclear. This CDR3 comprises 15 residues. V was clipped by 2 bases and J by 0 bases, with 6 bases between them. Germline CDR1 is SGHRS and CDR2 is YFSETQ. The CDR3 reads CASSFPYSGANVLTF. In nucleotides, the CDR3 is TGCGCCAGCAGCTTCCCCTACTCTGGGGCCAACGTCCTGACTTTC.

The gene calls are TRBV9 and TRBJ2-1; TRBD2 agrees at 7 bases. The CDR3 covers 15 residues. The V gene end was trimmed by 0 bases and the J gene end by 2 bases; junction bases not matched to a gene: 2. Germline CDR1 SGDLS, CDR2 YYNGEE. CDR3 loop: CASSVGGSTYNEQFF. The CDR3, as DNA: TGTGCCAGCAGCGTAGGCGGGAGCACCTACAATGAGCAGTTCTTC. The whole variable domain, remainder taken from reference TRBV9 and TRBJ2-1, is DSGVTQTPKHLITATGQRVTLRCSPRSGDLSVYWYQQSLDQGLQFLIQYYNGEERAKGNILERFSAQQFPDLHSELNLSSLELGDSALYFCASSVGGSTYNEQFFGPGTRLTVL.

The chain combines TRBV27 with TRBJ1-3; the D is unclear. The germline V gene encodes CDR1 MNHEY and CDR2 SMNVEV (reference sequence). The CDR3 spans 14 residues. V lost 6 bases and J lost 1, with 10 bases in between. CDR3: CASRPGESGNTIYF. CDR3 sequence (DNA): TGTGCCAGCAGACCCGGGGAATCTGGAAACACCATATATTTT.

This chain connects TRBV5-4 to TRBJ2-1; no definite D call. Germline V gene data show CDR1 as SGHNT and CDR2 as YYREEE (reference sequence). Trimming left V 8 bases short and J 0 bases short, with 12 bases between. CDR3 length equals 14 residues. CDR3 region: CASSKKSSYNEQFF. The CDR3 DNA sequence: TGTGCCAGTTCTAAGAAGAGCTCCTACAATGAGCAGTTCTTC.

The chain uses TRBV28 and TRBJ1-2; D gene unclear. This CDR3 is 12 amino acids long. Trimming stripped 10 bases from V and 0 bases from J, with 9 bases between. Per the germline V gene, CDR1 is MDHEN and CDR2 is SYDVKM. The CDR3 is CATKRANYGYTF. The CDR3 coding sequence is TGTGCCACCAAGAGAGCTAACTATGGCTACACCTTC.

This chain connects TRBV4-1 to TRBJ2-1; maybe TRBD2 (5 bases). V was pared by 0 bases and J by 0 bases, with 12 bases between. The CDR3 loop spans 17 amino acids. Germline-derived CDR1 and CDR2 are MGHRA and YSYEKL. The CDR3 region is CASSQDERFSSYNEQFF. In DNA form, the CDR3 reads TGCGCCAGCAGCCAAGATGAGCGGTTCAGCTCCTACAATGAGCAGTTCTTC.

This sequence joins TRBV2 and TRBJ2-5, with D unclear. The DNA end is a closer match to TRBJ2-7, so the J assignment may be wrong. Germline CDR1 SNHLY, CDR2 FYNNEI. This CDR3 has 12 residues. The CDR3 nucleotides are TGTGCCAGCAGCCTAGGCAGTTACGAGCAGTACTTC. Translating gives CASSLGSYEQYF.

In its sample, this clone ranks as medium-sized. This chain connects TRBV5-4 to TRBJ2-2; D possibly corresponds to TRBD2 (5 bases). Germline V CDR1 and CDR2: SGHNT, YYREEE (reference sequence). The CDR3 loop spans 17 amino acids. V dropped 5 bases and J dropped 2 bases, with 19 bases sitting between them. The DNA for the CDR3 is TGTGCCAGCAGTCCCCCGTACGAGGGATTAAACACCGGGGAGCTGTTTTTT. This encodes CASSPPYEGLNTGELFF.

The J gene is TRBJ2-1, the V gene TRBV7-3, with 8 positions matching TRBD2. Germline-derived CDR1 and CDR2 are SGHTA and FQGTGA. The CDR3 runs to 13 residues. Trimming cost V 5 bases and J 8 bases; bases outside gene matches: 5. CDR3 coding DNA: TGTGCCAGCAGCAAAGCGGGGGCCCATGAGCAGTTCTTC. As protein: CASSKAGAHEQFF.

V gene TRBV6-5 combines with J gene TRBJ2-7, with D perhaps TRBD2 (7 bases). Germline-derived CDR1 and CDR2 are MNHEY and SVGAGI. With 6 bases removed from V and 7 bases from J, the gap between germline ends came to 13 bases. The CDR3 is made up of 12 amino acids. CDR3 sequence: CASSGGLWEQYF. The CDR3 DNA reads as TGTGCCAGCAGCGGGGGGCTTTGGGAGCAGTACTTC.

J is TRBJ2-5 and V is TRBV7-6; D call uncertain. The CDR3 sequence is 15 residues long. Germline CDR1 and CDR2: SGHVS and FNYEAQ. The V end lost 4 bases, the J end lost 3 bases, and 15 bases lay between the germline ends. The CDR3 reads CASSSPRAGKETQYF. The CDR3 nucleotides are TGTGCCAGCAGCTCCCCACGTGCAGGAAAAGAGACCCAGTACTTC.

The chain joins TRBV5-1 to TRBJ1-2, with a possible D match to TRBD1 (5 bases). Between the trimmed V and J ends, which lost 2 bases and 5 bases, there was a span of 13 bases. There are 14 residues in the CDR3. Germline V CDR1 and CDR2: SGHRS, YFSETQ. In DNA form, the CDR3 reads TGCGCCAGCAGCTTATGGGGCCAAGCGTATGGCTACACCTTC. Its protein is CASSLWGQAYGYTF.

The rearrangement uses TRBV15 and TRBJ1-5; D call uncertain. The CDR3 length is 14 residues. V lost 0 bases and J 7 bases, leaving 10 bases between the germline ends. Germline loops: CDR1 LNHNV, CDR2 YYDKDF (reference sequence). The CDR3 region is CATSRDIFPQPQHF. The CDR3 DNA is TGTGCCACCAGCAGAGATATCTTTCCGCAGCCCCAGCATTTT. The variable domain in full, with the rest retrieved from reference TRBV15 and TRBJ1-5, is DAMVIQNPRYQVTQFGKPVTLSCSQTLNHNVMYWYQQKSSQAPKLLFHYYDKDFNNEADTPDNFQSRRPNTSFCFLDIRSPGLGDTAMYLCATSRDIFPQPQHFGDGTRLSIL.

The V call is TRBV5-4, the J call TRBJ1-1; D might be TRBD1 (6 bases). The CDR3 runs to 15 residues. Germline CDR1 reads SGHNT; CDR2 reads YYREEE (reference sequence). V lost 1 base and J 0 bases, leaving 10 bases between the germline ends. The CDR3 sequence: CASSLPGHLNTEAFF. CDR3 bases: TGTGCCAGCAGCTTGCCGGGACACTTGAACACTGAAGCTTTCTTT.

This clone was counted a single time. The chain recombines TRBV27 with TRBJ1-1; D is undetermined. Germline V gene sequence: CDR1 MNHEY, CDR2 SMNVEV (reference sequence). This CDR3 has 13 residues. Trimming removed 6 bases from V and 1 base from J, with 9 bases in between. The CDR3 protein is CASSVRRNTEAFF. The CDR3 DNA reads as TGTGCCAGCAGCGTACGGAGGAACACTGAAGCTTTCTTT.

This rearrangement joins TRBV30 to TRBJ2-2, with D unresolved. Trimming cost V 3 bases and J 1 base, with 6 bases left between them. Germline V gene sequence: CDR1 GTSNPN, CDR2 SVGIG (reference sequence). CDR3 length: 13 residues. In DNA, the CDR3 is TGTGCCTGGAGCATGAGGAACACCGGGGAGCTGTTTTTT. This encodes CAWSMRNTGELFF.

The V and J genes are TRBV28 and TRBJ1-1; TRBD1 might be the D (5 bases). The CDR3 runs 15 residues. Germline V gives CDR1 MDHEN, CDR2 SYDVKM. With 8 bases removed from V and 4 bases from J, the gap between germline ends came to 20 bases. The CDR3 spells CASRPGKGPGTEAFF. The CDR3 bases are TGTGCCAGCCGCCCGGGTAAGGGGCCGGGCACTGAAGCTTTCTTT.

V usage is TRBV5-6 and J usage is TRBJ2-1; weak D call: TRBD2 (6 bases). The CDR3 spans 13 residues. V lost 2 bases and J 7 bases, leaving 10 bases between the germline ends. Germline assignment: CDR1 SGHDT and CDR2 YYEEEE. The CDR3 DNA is TGTGCCAGCAGCTTTAGGAGGGAGAATGAGCAGTTCTTC. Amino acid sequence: CASSFRRENEQFF.

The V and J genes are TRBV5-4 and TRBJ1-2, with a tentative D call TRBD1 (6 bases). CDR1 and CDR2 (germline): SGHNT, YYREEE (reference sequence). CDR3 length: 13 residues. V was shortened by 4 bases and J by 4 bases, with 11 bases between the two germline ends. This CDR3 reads CASSVTGVYGYTF. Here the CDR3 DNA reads TGTGCCAGCAGCGTGACAGGCGTCTATGGCTACACCTTC.

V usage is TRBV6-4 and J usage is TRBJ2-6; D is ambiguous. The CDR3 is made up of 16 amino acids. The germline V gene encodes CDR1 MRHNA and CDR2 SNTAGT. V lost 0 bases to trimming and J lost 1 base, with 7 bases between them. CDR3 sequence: CASSDSSKSGANVLTF. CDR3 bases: TGTGCCAGCAGTGACTCGTCCAAATCTGGGGCCAACGTCCTGACTTTC.

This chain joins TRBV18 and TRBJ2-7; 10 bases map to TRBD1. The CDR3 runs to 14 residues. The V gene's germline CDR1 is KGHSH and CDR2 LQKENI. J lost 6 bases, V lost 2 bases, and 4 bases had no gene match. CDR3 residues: CASSPGTGDIEQYF. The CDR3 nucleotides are TGTGCCAGCTCACCAGGGACAGGGGATATCGAGCAGTACTTC.

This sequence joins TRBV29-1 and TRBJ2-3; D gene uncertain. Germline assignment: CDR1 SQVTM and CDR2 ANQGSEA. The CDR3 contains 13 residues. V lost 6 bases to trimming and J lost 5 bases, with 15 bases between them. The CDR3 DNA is TGCAGCGTGAAACACTCCCGCGGAGATACGCAGTATTTT. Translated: CSVKHSRGDTQYF.

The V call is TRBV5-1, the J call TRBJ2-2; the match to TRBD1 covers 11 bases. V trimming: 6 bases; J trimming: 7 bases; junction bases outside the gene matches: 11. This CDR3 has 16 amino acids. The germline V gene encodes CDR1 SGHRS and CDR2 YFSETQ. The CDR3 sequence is CASNSKDRGLHGELFF. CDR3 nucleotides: TGCGCCAGCAATAGTAAGGACAGGGGGCTTCACGGGGAGCTGTTTTTT.